Listed below are T cell receptor beta chains from one sample, sequenced in a study of CD8 T cells in Susac syndrome. TCRdb analysed the immunoSEQ multiplex PCR reads with MiXCR anew, one entry per CDR3 protein. This sample has 200,000 or so distinct CDR3 sequences, with roughly nine tenths found just once. Specimen: CD8+ T cells from PBMCs. The receptors derive from a human donor with multiple sclerosis. The CDR3 runs from the conserved cysteine through the conserved F or W. The D gene is left open where the match is weak. Expanded clones get a size class; other rows say once, few or many, or leave the size out.

TRBJ2-1	TRBD2	15	TRBV7-9	once	CASSRLAGSNNEQFF	TGTGCCAGCAGCCGACTAGCGGGAAGCAACAATGAGCAGTTCTTC
TRBJ1-1	.	12	TRBV6-2/TRBV6-3	few	CASSTPQSEAFF	TGTGCCAGCAGTACCCCTCAATCGGAAGCTTTCTTT
TRBJ2-5	TRBD2	17	TRBV6-1	.	CASSEAAAGGQQETQYF	TGTGCCAGCAGTGAAGCGGCTGCGGGGGGCCAGCAAGAGACCCAGTACTTC
TRBJ1-1	TRBD1	14	TRBV19	.	CASSIIARGNEAFF	TGTGCCAGTAGTATAATAGCCAGGGGGAATGAAGCTTTCTTT
TRBJ2-6	.	17	TRBV3-1	.	CASSQDYGDSGANVLTF	TGTGCCAGCAGCCAAGATTATGGAGACTCTGGGGCCAACGTCCTGACTTTC
TRBJ1-5	TRBD1	13	TRBV2	.	CASSGTGNQPQHF	TGTGCCAGCAGCGGGACAGGCAATCAGCCCCAGCATTTT
TRBJ2-7	.	12	TRBV12-5	.	CASGQGPYEQYF	TGTGCTAGTGGACAAGGACCCTACGAGCAGTACTTC
TRBJ1-5	.	13	TRBV12-3/TRBV12-4	.	CAISGLSNQPQHF	TGTGCCATCTCAGGGCTAAGCAATCAGCCCCAGCATTTT
TRBJ2-7	.	14	TRBV6-2/TRBV6-3	.	CAAEGDENSYEQYF	TGTGCCGCCGAGGGGGACGAAAATTCCTACGAGCAGTACTTC
TRBJ2-4	.	13	TRBV20-1	.	CSARNQDQNIQYF	TGCAGTGCTAGGAATCAAGACCAAAACATTCAGTACTTC
TRBJ2-7	.	13	TRBV3-1	.	CASSQVPEGEQYF	TGTGCCAGCAGCCAGGTCCCTGAGGGAGAGCAGTACTTC
TRBJ1-3	.	16	TRBV7-6	.	CASRPDPDYSGNTIYF	TGTGCCAGCAGGCCAGATCCAGACTACTCTGGAAACACCATATATTTT
TRBJ1-1	.	13	TRBV30	.	CAWTKGPLGKAFF	TGTGCCTGGACTAAGGGTCCATTGGGAAAAGCTTTCTTT
TRBJ1-1	.	11	TRBV7-9	few	CASSLDTEAFF	TGTGCCAGCAGCTTAGACACTGAAGCTTTCTTT
TRBJ2-5	.	14	TRBV29-1	once	CSVVWASPQETQYF	TGCAGCGTTGTATGGGCTAGCCCCCAAGAGACCCAGTACTTC
TRBJ2-7	TRBD1	13	TRBV19	.	CASSITGGIEQYF	TGTGCCAGTAGTATAACAGGGGGAATCGAGCAGTACTTC
TRBJ2-4	TRBD1	14	TRBV11-2	.	CASSLATGRDIQYF	TGTGCCAGCAGCTTAGCGACAGGGCGGGACATTCAGTACTTC
TRBJ2-7	.	13	TRBV12-5	.	CASGWGTIYGQYF	TGTGCTAGTGGGTGGGGCACAATCTACGGGCAGTACTTC
TRBJ2-7	.	15	TRBV7-9	.	CASSHDRTGSYEQYF	TGTGCCAGCAGTCATGACAGGACGGGGTCCTACGAGCAGTACTTC
TRBJ2-1	TRBD1	15	TRBV27	once	CASSEPGQGHNEQFF	TGTGCCAGCAGTGAACCGGGACAGGGCCACAATGAGCAGTTCTTC
TRBJ1-1	.	9	TRBV2	.	CASDLGAFF	TGTGCCAGCGACTTGGGGGCTTTCTTT
TRBJ2-1	.	13	TRBV7-2	once	CASSVGGAYEQFF	TGTGCCAGCAGCGTTGGGGGGGCTTATGAGCAGTTCTTC
TRBJ1-2	TRBD1	16	TRBV20-1	once	CSARGLLTGGDHGYTF	TGCAGTGCTAGGGGTTTACTGACAGGGGGGGATCACGGCTACACCTTC
TRBJ2-5	TRBD2	16	TRBV6-1	.	CASRGLAGGRGETQYF	TGTGCCAGCCGCGGACTAGCGGGGGGGCGCGGGGAGACCCAGTACTTC
TRBJ2-3	.	17	TRBV7-9	.	CASSLPAAGAPGDTQYF	TGTGCCAGCAGCTTGCCCGCCGCGGGGGCCCCGGGGGATACGCAGTATTTT
TRBJ1-5	.	15	TRBV28	.	CATGVGGWIGQPQHF	TGTGCCACTGGAGTTGGGGGTTGGATTGGACAGCCCCAGCATTTT
TRBJ2-3	.	12	TRBV6-6	.	CASSYETDTQYF	TGTGCCAGCAGTTACGAAACAGATACGCAGTATTTT
TRBJ1-2	.	13	TRBV14	.	CASSQWGEYGYTF	TGTGCCAGCAGCCAGTGGGGGGAGTATGGCTACACCTTC
TRBJ1-1	.	13	TRBV27	.	CASSLSGGTEAFF	TGTGCCAGCAGTTTATCTGGGGGGACTGAAGCTTTCTTT
TRBJ2-7	TRBD1	15	TRBV15	.	CATSRRTGETHEQYF	TGTGCCACCAGCCGAAGGACAGGGGAGACCCACGAGCAGTACTTC
TRBJ1-5	.	15	TRBV7-9	.	CASSPQGTDNQPQHF	TGTGCCAGCAGCCCGCAGGGGACCGACAATCAGCCCCAGCATTTT
TRBJ2-5	.	15	TRBV7-8	.	CASSLVGHKQETQYF	TGTGCCAGCAGCTTAGTGGGACACAAGCAAGAGACCCAGTACTTC
TRBJ1-1	.	12	TRBV20-1	.	CSASWINTEAFF	TGCAGTGCTAGCTGGATTAACACTGAAGCTTTCTTT
TRBJ2-7	TRBD2	13	TRBV7-9	.	CAGSSGGSYEQYF	TGTGCCGGCTCAAGCGGGGGGTCCTACGAGCAGTACTTC
TRBJ2-7	TRBD2	16	TRBV11-2	.	CASSLAGGWASGEQYF	TGTGCCAGCAGCTTAGCGGGGGGATGGGCCTCCGGGGAGCAGTACTTC
TRBJ2-2	TRBD1	16	TRBV4-1	.	CASSLLTGWNTGELFF	TGCGCCAGCAGCCTCTTGACAGGGTGGAACACCGGGGAGCTGTTTTTT
TRBJ2-4	TRBD2	13	TRBV12-5	.	CASREEPKNIQYF	TGTGCTAGTCGGGAGGAACCCAAAAACATTCAGTACTTC
TRBJ1-2	.	13	TRBV19	.	CASSNAGEYGYTF	TGTGCCAGTAGTAATGCGGGAGAGTATGGCTACACCTTC
TRBJ2-1	TRBD1	12	TRBV29-1	.	CSSGQGGNEQFF	TGCAGCTCAGGACAGGGAGGTAATGAGCAGTTCTTC
TRBJ2-7	.	15	TRBV5-1	.	CASSHPPDGTYEQYF	TGCGCCAGCAGCCATCCCCCGGACGGGACCTACGAGCAGTACTTC
TRBJ1-2	TRBD1	14	TRBV4-1	once	CASSLMQGGDGYTF	TGCGCCAGCAGCCTAATGCAGGGGGGAGATGGCTACACCTTC
TRBJ2-7	.	15	TRBV27	.	CASSTRTESSYEQYF	TGTGCCAGCAGTACCCGGACGGAGAGCTCCTACGAGCAGTACTTC
TRBJ2-7	.	13	TRBV29-1	.	CSIRLLGSYEQYF	TGCAGCATTCGGCTCCTGGGGTCCTACGAGCAGTACTTC
TRBJ2-1	.	14	TRBV7-9	.	CASGIFSSYNEQFF	TGTGCCAGCGGGATTTTTAGCTCCTACAATGAGCAGTTCTTC
TRBJ2-3	.	13	TRBV6-6	.	CASRRGVTDTQYF	TGTGCCTCCCGCAGGGGAGTCACAGATACGCAGTATTTT
TRBJ2-1	.	14	TRBV12-3/TRBV12-4	.	CASSLRTEYNEQFF	TGTGCCAGCAGTTTGAGGACAGAGTACAATGAGCAGTTCTTC
TRBJ2-7	.	13	TRBV9	.	CASSPGSMGEQYF	TGTGCCAGCAGCCCGGGGAGCATGGGCGAGCAGTACTTC
TRBJ2-1	TRBD2	16	TRBV6-5	.	CASSSPGLAGYNEQFF	TGTGCCAGCAGTTCTCCGGGACTAGCGGGGTACAATGAGCAGTTCTTC
TRBJ1-3	.	15	TRBV3-1	.	CASTLGQGSGNTIYF	TGTGCCAGCACCCTCGGGCAGGGGTCGGGAAACACCATATATTTT
TRBJ2-7	TRBD2	15	TRBV2	.	CASSGLAGDSYEQYF	TGTGCCAGCAGTGGTCTAGCGGGGGACTCCTACGAGCAGTACTTC
TRBJ1-2	.	14	TRBV7-9	.	CASSSAGATYGYTF	TGTGCCAGCAGCTCGGCCGGGGCCACGTATGGCTACACCTTC
TRBJ1-1	.	14	TRBV7-2	.	CASSQWVGDTEAFF	TGTGCCAGCAGCCAGTGGGTTGGAGACACTGAAGCTTTCTTT
TRBJ1-2	TRBD1	14	TRBV9	.	CASGRQGANYGYTF	TGTGCCAGCGGACGACAGGGGGCTAACTATGGCTACACCTTC
TRBJ1-2	.	12	TRBV6-6	.	CASSITLGDYTF	TGTGCCAGCAGTATAACCCTCGGGGACTACACCTTC
TRBJ1-4	.	17	TRBV5-1	.	CASSLGEVLQANEKLFF	TGCGCCAGCAGCTTGGGGGAGGTTTTGCAAGCTAATGAAAAACTGTTTTTT